Below, 22 T cell receptor beta chains from the same sample are listed, as sequenced in a study of blood T cell repertoires in COVID-19 (dated by TCRdb to 2018 to 2020). Receptor libraries were prepared by the immunoSEQ multiplex PCR assay. The clones in this table, taken by TCRdb from immuneACCESS, are in-frame only. Not every clone is retained; where verified, under half of the shortfall comes from an unresolved V gene, and the cause of the rest is unknown. The sample table holds a few hundred thousand clones, of which over 80% were seen once. The biggest ten clones account for 5% to 5.5% of the sample. Source material: PBMCs or T cells enriched from blood (not recorded which). Every receptor here comes from a woman aged 45-60 years who had recovered from COVID-19.

V usage is TRBV7-2 and J usage is TRBJ2-5, with 12 bases fitting TRBD1. Germline assignment: CDR1 SGHTA and CDR2 FQGNSA. Unmatched junction bases numbered 10, after V lost 3 bases and J lost 5 bases. The CDR3 totals 17 residues. CDR3 nucleotide sequence: TGTGCCAGCAGCTTTTATCCCGGGACAGGGGGCCTGGAGACCCAGTACTTC. Translated, it gives CASSFYPGTGGLETQYF.

This clone has just one count. The chain links TRBV27 to TRBJ1-2; D perhaps matches TRBD1 (5 bases). This CDR3 contains 14 residues. CDR1 is MNHEY, CDR2 SMNVEV, per germline (reference sequence). Trimming stripped 2 bases from V and 4 bases from J, with 11 bases between. CDR3 sequence (DNA): TGTGCCAGCAGTTTAGGGGGGTCCGCCTATGGCTACACCTTC. Amino acid sequence: CASSLGGSAYGYTF.

This chain's CDR3 is CASSSYSKGAGNTEAFF. Written as DNA, the CDR3 is TGTGCCAGCAGTTCGTACTCCAAGGGGGCAGGGAACACTGAAGCTTTCTTT. The chain carries TRBV27 and TRBJ1-1; 7 bases align to TRBD1. CDR1 MNHEY and CDR2 SMNVEV come from the germline V gene (reference sequence). With V trimmed by 4 bases and J by 1 base, 12 bases remained unmatched. CDR3 size: 17 residues.

J is TRBJ1-5 and V is TRBV5-8; 7 bases align to TRBD1. Trimming removed 4 bases from V and 7 bases from J; junction bases left unmatched: 8. The CDR3 is 14 amino acids. CDR1 is SGHTS, CDR2 YDEGEE, per germline. CDR3 DNA sequence: TGTGCCAGCAGCCCGACAGGGTCTGGCCAGCCCCAGCATTTT. Protein product: CASSPTGSGQPQHF.

The rearrangement links TRBV6-4 to TRBJ2-2; 9 positions agree with TRBD1. This CDR3 spans 15 amino acids. The V segment lost 5 bases and the J segment 5 bases; nucleotides outside the gene matches: 6. Germline CDR1 MRHNA, CDR2 SNTAGT. The CDR3 DNA follows: TGTGCCAGCAGTCCGACAGGGGGGATGACCGGGGAGCTGTTTTTT. Translation gives CASSPTGGMTGELFF.

The genes are TRBV4-2 and TRBJ2-7; 10 positions agree with TRBD2. The length of the CDR3 is 16 residues. V was pared by 0 bases and J by 2 bases, with 4 bases of the junction left unmatched. CDR1 is LGHNA, CDR2 YNFKEQ, per germline. In DNA, the CDR3 is TGTGCCAGCAGCCAAGATCTTGGACTAGCGGCCTACGAGCAGTACTTC. As protein: CASSQDLGLAAYEQYF.

The V gene is TRBV7-2, the J gene TRBJ2-1; D gene uncertain. The V gene lost 6 bases and the J gene lost 6 bases, with 12 bases spanning the gap. The length of the CDR3 is 13 residues. From germline, CDR1 is SGHTA and CDR2 FQGNSA. CDR3: CASSRGHPNEQFF. The CDR3 DNA reads TGTGCCAGCAGTCGAGGTCATCCCAATGAGCAGTTCTTC.

The rearrangement uses TRBV5-5 and TRBJ2-1, with 10 bases that match TRBD1. The CDR3 is 17 residues long. Germline CDR1 SGHKS, CDR2 YYEKEE (reference sequence). After removal of 0 bases from V and 7 bases from J, the junction contained 10 bases not matched to a gene. The CDR3 region has the DNA TGTGCCAGCAGCTTGGCCCCCAGTCGGACAGGGGGGAATGAGCAGTTCTTC. It is translated as CASSLAPSRTGGNEQFF. The variable domain in full, with the rest retrieved from reference TRBV5-5 and TRBJ2-1, is DAGVTQSPTHLIKTRGQQVTLRCSPISGHKSVSWYQQVLGQGPQFIFQYYEKEERGRGNFPDRFSARQFPNYSSELNVNALLLGDSALYLCASSLAPSRTGGNEQFFGPGTRLTVL.

The chain carries TRBV29-1 and TRBJ1-4, with 8 bases fitting TRBD1. With V trimmed by 6 bases and J by 4 bases, 1 base remained unmatched. Germline V CDR1 and CDR2: SQVTM, ANQGSEA. The CDR3 length is 12 residues. This CDR3 is CSVTGGNEKLFF. The CDR3 DNA is TGCAGCGTAACAGGGGGTAATGAAAAACTGTTTTTT.

V and J are TRBV7-9 and TRBJ1-2, with a possible D match to TRBD1 (5 bases). The CDR3 extends over 13 amino acids. V lost 5 bases and J 4 bases, leaving 11 bases between the germline ends. CDR1 is SEHNR and CDR2 is FQNEAQ in the germline V gene (reference sequence). The CDR3 sequence: CASSPRDGYGYTF. Here the CDR3 DNA reads TGTGCCAGCAGCCCCAGGGATGGCTATGGCTACACCTTC.

This chain links TRBV5-4 with TRBJ2-2; the match to TRBD1 covers 7 bases. CDR3 length: 14 residues. J lost 1 base, V lost 3 bases, and 0 bases had no gene match. From germline, CDR1 is SGHNT and CDR2 YYREEE (reference sequence). The CDR3 region has the DNA TGTGCCAGCAGCTGGACAGGGAACACCGGGGAGCTGTTTTTT. Its protein product is CASSWTGNTGELFF.

The rearrangement joins TRBV13 to TRBJ2-7; 7 bases fit TRBD1. Germline loops: CDR1 PRHDT, CDR2 FYEKMQ (reference sequence). This CDR3 has 16 residues. V dropped 2 bases and J dropped 0; count of bases not matched to a gene: 7. CDR3 in amino acids: CASSLKGAQSSYEQYF. DNA for the CDR3: TGTGCCAGCAGCTTAAAGGGGGCCCAAAGCTCCTACGAGCAGTACTTC.

The gene calls are TRBV5-5 and TRBJ1-2; 9 bases line up with TRBD1. This CDR3 region has 14 residues. V lost 4 bases to trimming and J lost 7 bases; unmatched junction nucleotides: 8. The V gene's germline CDR1 is SGHKS and CDR2 YYEKEE (reference sequence). The CDR3 protein is CASSPQTGGGGYTF. The CDR3, as DNA: TGTGCCAGCAGCCCACAGACAGGGGGTGGTGGCTACACCTTC.

The gene calls are TRBV29-1 and TRBJ1-2; TRBD1 matches 7 bases. The junction had 18 bases not matched to a gene; V was cut back by 6 bases and J by 8 bases. CDR3 length equals 15 residues. CDR1 SQVTM and CDR2 ANQGSEA come from the germline V gene. The CDR3 loop reads CSVGIWGQGGAGYTF. As DNA, the CDR3 is TGCAGCGTGGGAATTTGGGGGCAGGGGGGTGCCGGCTACACCTTC.

This rearrangement joins TRBV5-4 to TRBJ2-5; 7 bases map to TRBD2. The CDR3 loop spans 14 amino acids. Germline-derived CDR1 and CDR2 are SGHNT and YYREEE (reference sequence). J lost 5 bases, V lost 4 bases, and 8 bases had no gene match. CDR3 sequence (DNA): TGTGCCAGCAGCCACCCGGTGGGGGGGGAGACCCAGTACTTC. Translated: CASSHPVGGETQYF.

In nucleotides, the CDR3 is TGTGCCAGCAGCCCGACCTCCGGAGCAGCCAAAAACATTCAGTACTTC. This sequence encodes CASSPTSGAAKNIQYF. The chain couples TRBV7-2 to TRBJ2-4, with D uncertain. The CDR3 is made up of 16 amino acids. CDR1 is SGHTA, CDR2 FQGNSA, per germline. Between the trimmed V and J ends, which lost 5 bases and 0 bases, there was a span of 14 bases.

This chain joins TRBV3-1 (or the pseudogene TRBV3-2) and TRBJ1-2; 7 bases line up with TRBD1. Germline V lookup: CDR1 LGHDT, CDR2 YNNKEL (reference sequence). Losses at the gene ends were 7 bases for V and 4 bases for J; bases not matched to a gene: 12. The CDR3 spans 15 residues. The CDR3, as DNA: TGTGCCAGCACCCCCTCCGGGGGACAGAGCTATGGCTACACCTTC. It codes for CASTPSGGQSYGYTF.

This clone was seen a single time. J is TRBJ2-7 and V is TRBV5-1; 12 nucleotides match TRBD2. Germline V gives CDR1 SGHRS, CDR2 YFSETQ. The V segment lost 3 bases and the J segment 2 bases; nucleotides outside the gene matches: 3. This CDR3 is built from 15 residues. As DNA, the CDR3 is TGCGCCAGCAGCTCTGCTAGCGGGAGGGCCTACGAGCAGTACTTC. Protein: CASSSASGRAYEQYF.

The V gene is TRBV7-6, the J gene TRBJ2-7, with D perhaps matching TRBD1 (5 bases). V lost 5 bases to trimming and J lost 5 bases, with 22 bases between them. This CDR3 has 16 amino acids. CDR1 and CDR2 from the germline V gene are SGHVS and FNYEAQ. CDR3 protein: CASSPTAGQTMNEQYF. CDR3 bases: TGTGCCAGCAGCCCAACGGCCGGACAAACCATGAACGAGCAGTACTTC.

The rearrangement joins TRBV5-4 to TRBJ2-7, with 8 positions matching TRBD2. J lost 2 bases, V lost 4 bases, and 2 bases had no gene match. CDR3 size: 13 residues. Germline CDR1 SGHNT, CDR2 YYREEE (reference sequence). CDR3 DNA sequence: TGTGCCAGCAGCGCGGGACTAGCCTACGAGCAGTACTTC. Translated: CASSAGLAYEQYF.

V and J are TRBV5-6 and TRBJ2-7; 7 bases are shared with TRBD1. After removal of 1 base from V and 2 bases from J, the junction contained 6 bases not matched to a gene. CDR3 size: 15 residues. Germline V CDR1 and CDR2: SGHDT, YYEEEE. CDR3 residues: CASSLYGQAPYEQYF. The DNA of the CDR3 is TGTGCCAGCAGCTTGTATGGACAGGCACCCTACGAGCAGTACTTC.

J is TRBJ2-7 and V is TRBV20-1, with D perhaps TRBD2 (5 bases). This CDR3 spans 13 amino acids. CDR1 is DFQATT, CDR2 SNEGSKA, per germline (reference sequence). The V and J ends lost 3 bases and 4 bases respectively, with 13 bases between them. CDR3 protein: CSASREIGYEQYF. The DNA of the CDR3 is TGCAGTGCTAGTAGGGAGATCGGATACGAGCAGTACTTC.